These 2 T cell receptor beta chains came from one sample sequenced in a study of cytomegalovirus exposure and HLA in healthy donors. The PCR employed 60 Vbeta primers together with 13 Jbeta primers. Sequencing used immunoSEQ multiplex PCR; TCRdb keeps in-frame clones, though not all of them. Here the sample spans around 85,000 clones, less than 80% being singletons. Material: PBMCs. The source of these receptors is a young man in good health and CMV-seropositive.

This clone has just a few counts. J is TRBJ1-6 and V is TRBV30; 7 bases line up with TRBD1. V lost 1 base to trimming and J lost 3 bases; unmatched junction nucleotides: 6. The CDR3 has 16 amino acids. Per the germline V gene, CDR1 is GTSNPN and CDR2 is SVGIG (reference sequence). CDR3 loop: CAWSAAGQLYNSPLHF. The CDR3 nucleotides are TGTGCCTGGAGTGCGGCGGGACAGCTCTATAATTCACCCCTCCACTTT.

This clone occurred a few times. The CDR3 is CATSTTRDRGGEKLFF. The CDR3 bases are TGTGCCACCAGCACCACCCGGGACAGGGGAGGGGAAAAACTGTTTTTT. This sequence joins TRBV15 and TRBJ1-4; 10 nucleotides align to TRBD1. The CDR3 is 16 residues long. The ends lost 4 bases at V and 8 bases at J; junction bases unmatched: 10. Germline V gene lookup returns CDR1 LNHNV and CDR2 YYDKDF (reference sequence).